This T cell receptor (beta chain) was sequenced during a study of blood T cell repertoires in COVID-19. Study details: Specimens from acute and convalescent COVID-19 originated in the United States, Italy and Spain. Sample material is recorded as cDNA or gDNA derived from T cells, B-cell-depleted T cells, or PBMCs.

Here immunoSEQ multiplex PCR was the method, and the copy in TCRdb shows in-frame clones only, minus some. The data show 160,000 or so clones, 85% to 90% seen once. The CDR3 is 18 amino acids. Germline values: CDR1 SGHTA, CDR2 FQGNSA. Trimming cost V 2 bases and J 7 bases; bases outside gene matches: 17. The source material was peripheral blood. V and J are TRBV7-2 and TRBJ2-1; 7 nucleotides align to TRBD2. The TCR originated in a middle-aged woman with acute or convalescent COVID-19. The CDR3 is CASSLRFLVTSVGNEQFF. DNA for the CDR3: TGTGCCAGCAGCTTACGGTTTCTCGTCACTAGCGTGGGAAATGAGCAGTTCTTC. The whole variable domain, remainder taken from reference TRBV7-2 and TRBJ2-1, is GAGVSQSPSNKVTEKGKDVELRCDPISGHTALYWYRQSLGQGLEFLIYFQGNSAPDKSGLPSDRFSAERTGGSVSTLTIQRTQQEDSAVYLCASSLRFLVTSVGNEQFFGPGTRLTVL.